The 26 T cell receptor beta chains in this list originate from one sample, sequenced in a study of cytomegalovirus exposure and HLA in healthy donors. It was with 60 Vbeta and 13 Jbeta primers that the PCR ran. Only in-frame clones appear in the TCRdb table, and some are missing; sequencing was by immunoSEQ multiplex PCR. The table lists some 190,000 clones, roughly 87% of them singletons. Sample: PBMCs. Every receptor here comes from a boy between 2 and 10 years old in good health and CMV-seronegative.

The rearrangement uses TRBV9 and TRBJ2-5; the match to TRBD2 covers 8 bases. The junction had 7 bases not matched to a gene; V was cut back by 3 bases and J by 3 bases. The V gene's germline CDR1 is SGDLS and CDR2 YYNGEE. The CDR3 has 15 residues. CDR3 sequence reads: CASSGTGTREETQYF. CDR3 in DNA: TGTGCCAGCAGCGGGACCGGGACTAGGGAAGAGACCCAGTACTTC.

The gene calls are TRBV25-1 and TRBJ1-1; TRBD1 matches at 8 bases. Germline loops: CDR1 MGHDK, CDR2 SYGVNS. This CDR3 contains 12 residues. Germline trimming cut 3 bases from V and 10 bases from J; bases unmatched to any gene: 4. The CDR3 protein is CASSEGQGAAFF. CDR3 bases: TGTGCCAGCAGTGAGGGGCAGGGGGCAGCTTTCTTT.

The chain links TRBV10-3 to TRBJ2-7; the match to TRBD2 covers 9 bases. V lost 0 bases to trimming and J lost 3 bases; unmatched junction nucleotides: 6. This CDR3 is 16 amino acids long. The V gene's germline CDR1 is ENHRY and CDR2 SYGVKD. CDR3 bases: TGTGCCATCAGTGAGTCCGTAGCGGGAGACTACTACGAGCAGTACTTC. Translated: CAISESVAGDYYEQYF.

The chain uses TRBV7-9 and TRBJ1-2; maybe TRBD1 (5 bases). The V end lost 3 bases, the J end lost 6 bases, and 14 bases lay between the germline ends. Germline V gene sequence: CDR1 SEHNR, CDR2 FQNEAQ (reference sequence). This CDR3 is 14 amino acids long. The CDR3 nucleotides are TGTGCCAGCAGCTTCAAGGGGATAATCGATGGCTACACCTTC. This translates into CASSFKGIIDGYTF.

This rearrangement joins TRBV18 to TRBJ2-1; 9 bases are shared with TRBD1. Germline V gives CDR1 KGHSH, CDR2 LQKENI. This CDR3 is built from 13 residues. Trimming removed 4 bases from V and 6 bases from J; junction bases left unmatched: 1. CDR3 DNA sequence: TGTGCCAGCTCACAGGGACAGGGCAATGAGCAGTTCTTC. It translates to CASSQGQGNEQFF.

J is TRBJ2-7 and V is TRBV18; TRBD2 is a possible D gene (5 bases). This CDR3 is built from 14 residues. Trimming took 3 bases from V and 6 from J, leaving 15 bases between them. Germline CDR1 is KGHSH and CDR2 is LQKENI. CDR3 bases: TGTGCCAGCTCACCCACATCGGATGCGGGCGAGCAGTACTTC. Amino acids: CASSPTSDAGEQYF.

The chain employs TRBV12-5 and TRBJ2-2, with D tentatively TRBD1 (6 bases). The CDR3 has 12 residues. CDR1 and CDR2 (germline): LGHNT, FRNRAP. Trimming pared 7 bases from V and 6 bases from J, leaving 9 bases between. The DNA for the CDR3 is TGTGCTAGTGCCCGGACAGCCGGGGAGCTGTTTTTT. Translating gives CASARTAGELFF.

The chain combines TRBV7-9 with TRBJ1-4, with a tentative D call TRBD1 (5 bases). CDR3 size: 14 residues. V lost 7 bases and J lost 8, with 17 bases in between. Germline V gene sequence: CDR1 SEHNR, CDR2 FQNEAQ (reference sequence). Here the CDR3 reads CASTQGGIGEKLFF. DNA for the CDR3: TGTGCCAGCACCCAGGGAGGGATCGGAGAAAAACTGTTTTTT.

The rearrangement uses TRBV7-8 and TRBJ2-6; 11 bases line up with TRBD1. Germline V gives CDR1 SGHVS, CDR2 FQNEAQ. The V segment lost 4 bases and the J segment 0 bases; nucleotides outside the gene matches: 5. This CDR3 is built from 18 residues. CDR3 loop: CASSSRTGGSSGANVLTF. Written as DNA, the CDR3 is TGTGCCAGCAGCTCCCGGACAGGGGGCTCCTCTGGGGCCAACGTCCTGACTTTC.

The chain is built from TRBV11-3 and TRBJ2-5, with D tentatively TRBD2 (7 bases). The germline CDR1 and CDR2 sequences are SGHNT and YENEEA. This CDR3 region has 14 residues. Trimming stripped 5 bases from V and 5 bases from J, with 15 bases between. This chain's CDR3 is CASSPGRGGETQYF. CDR3 sequence (DNA): TGTGCCAGCAGCCCAGGAAGGGGGGGGGAGACCCAGTACTTC.

The chain employs TRBV5-1 and TRBJ1-1; 7 bases line up with TRBD1. With 4 bases clipped from V and 4 bases from J, the junction kept 7 bases outside the gene matches. Germline V gives CDR1 SGHRS, CDR2 YFSETQ. This CDR3 is built from 14 residues. CDR3 sequence reads: CASSHQQGFTEAFF. The CDR3 bases are TGCGCCAGCAGCCATCAACAGGGGTTCACTGAAGCTTTCTTT.

This clone has just one count. The CDR3 nucleotides are TGTGCCAGTAGTATAGGAGCGGGTAACACTGAAGCTTTCTTT. Residues: CASSIGAGNTEAFF. The V call is TRBV19, the J call TRBJ1-1, with D uncertain. V was cut by 1 base and J by 2 bases, with 8 bases left in between. The CDR3 loop spans 14 amino acids. From germline, CDR1 is LNHDA and CDR2 SQIVND (reference sequence).

The chain has TRBV19 and TRBJ1-1; tentatively, D is TRBD1 (5 bases). Trimming took off 5 bases at V and 0 bases at J, with 16 bases between the two ends. The CDR3 consists of 16 residues. CDR1 and CDR2 (germline): LNHDA, SQIVND (reference sequence). CDR3 protein: CASSYIGLGVNTEAFF. Here the CDR3 DNA reads TGTGCCAGTAGTTATATAGGGTTAGGGGTGAACACTGAAGCTTTCTTT.

The chain combines TRBV7-8 with TRBJ2-1, with TRBD1 matching 8 bases. The CDR3 contains 16 residues. CDR1 SGHVS and CDR2 FQNEAQ come from the germline V gene. The junction had 9 bases not matched to a gene; V was cut back by 2 bases and J by 6 bases. The DNA for the CDR3 is TGTGCCAGCAGCTTACCTCTGACAGGGGCGATCAATGAGCAGTTCTTC. This encodes CASSLPLTGAINEQFF.

The chain uses TRBV6-1 and TRBJ2-1, with a weak D call TRBD2 (5 bases). The CDR3 contains 14 residues. V lost 0 bases and J 12 bases, leaving 15 bases between the germline ends. Germline CDR1 MNHNS, CDR2 SASEGT. CDR3 coding DNA: TGTGCCAGCAGTGAAGCGCTGAAGCTAGGAGGGCAGTTCTTC. Translating it yields CASSEALKLGGQFF.

The chain couples TRBV10-3 to TRBJ2-7; 7 bases align to TRBD2. Germline V gene lookup returns CDR1 ENHRY and CDR2 SYGVKD. The CDR3 extends over 11 amino acids. Trimming at V came to 4 bases and at J to 6 bases, leaving 0 bases not matched to a gene. The CDR3: CAISGGGEQYF. The DNA of the CDR3 is TGTGCCATCAGTGGGGGGGGCGAGCAGTACTTC.

This chain links TRBV5-1 with TRBJ1-1; possible D gene TRBD1, 6 bases. This CDR3 has 17 residues. With 9 bases removed from V and 5 bases from J, the gap between germline ends came to 29 bases. Germline lookup yields CDR1 SGHRS and CDR2 YFSETQ. In DNA form, the CDR3 reads TGCGCCATCAGTTGGGACAATGGGGTTTGGGAGAGGACTGAAGCTTTCTTT. Encoded protein: CAISWDNGVWERTEAFF.

This clone was seen just once. The V gene is TRBV27, the J gene TRBJ2-3, with D hard to call. Germline-derived CDR1 and CDR2 are MNHEY and SMNVEV (reference sequence). V shed 3 bases and J shed 0 bases, with 7 bases lying between them. The CDR3 sequence is 14 residues long. The CDR3 reads CASSFIGSTDTQYF. In DNA form, the CDR3 reads TGTGCCAGCAGTTTTATCGGGAGCACAGATACGCAGTATTTT.

The V call is TRBV29-1, the J call TRBJ1-6; 9 positions agree with TRBD1. The length of the CDR3 is 13 residues. The trim removed 6 bases at V and 7 bases at J, leaving 4 bases unmatched. Germline V lookup: CDR1 SQVTM, CDR2 ANQGSEA. This CDR3 is CSVGTGGNSPLHF. CDR3 nucleotide sequence: TGCAGCGTGGGAACAGGGGGCAATTCACCCCTCCACTTT.

V gene TRBV5-1 combines with J gene TRBJ1-1; 7 positions agree with TRBD1. Trimming removed 4 bases from V and 0 bases from J; junction bases left unmatched: 6. Germline CDR1 reads SGHRS; CDR2 reads YFSETQ. The CDR3 totals 15 residues. CDR3 region: CASSAQTGMNTEAFF. The CDR3 DNA sequence: TGCGCCAGCAGCGCCCAGACAGGGATGAACACTGAAGCTTTCTTT.

The V gene is TRBV7-9, the J gene TRBJ2-1, with 9 bases matching TRBD2. Germline V gene sequence: CDR1 SEHNR, CDR2 FQNEAQ (reference sequence). V lost 2 bases and J lost 9; bases outside the gene matches: 8. This CDR3 contains 15 residues. The CDR3: CASSLNSGRLGEQFF. The CDR3 DNA is TGTGCCAGCAGCTTAAATAGCGGGAGATTAGGTGAGCAGTTCTTC.

The rearrangement joins TRBV10-3 to TRBJ2-7; the match to TRBD2 covers 8 bases. The V gene's germline CDR1 is ENHRY and CDR2 SYGVKD. CDR3 size: 16 residues. The trim removed 6 bases at V and 2 bases at J, leaving 12 bases unmatched. The DNA for the CDR3 is TGTGCCATCAGGCCCTCCGAGGCGGGGGGCACCTACGAGCAGTACTTC. Translating it yields CAIRPSEAGGTYEQYF.

The chain joins TRBV27 to TRBJ1-2; no clear D. CDR1 MNHEY and CDR2 SMNVEV come from the germline V gene (reference sequence). Trimming took off 3 bases at V and 6 bases at J, with 14 bases between the two ends. The CDR3 has 14 residues. The CDR3 DNA sequence: TGTGCCAGCAGTTTCACCGGGTCGGCTGATGGCTACACCTTC. It specifies CASSFTGSADGYTF.

As concerns this clone: At one of its ends the junction is not consistent with the germline gene, which may arise from a read error. The chain combines TRBV28 with TRBJ1-1; 10 bases line up with TRBD1. Germline CDR1 and CDR2: MDHEN and SYDVKM. CDR3 length: 15 residues. The DNA for the CDR3 is TGTGCCAGCAGTTTAGGACAGGGGGGAAGGACTGGAGCTTTCTTT. Translating it yields CASSLGQGGRTGAFF.

The V call is TRBV2, the J call TRBJ2-1, with a tentative D call TRBD1 (5 bases). Per germline, CDR1 SNHLY and CDR2 FYNNEI. V lost 4 bases and J 6 bases, leaving 10 bases between the germline ends. This CDR3 has 13 amino acids. The CDR3 here is CASSGDSSNEQFF. For the CDR3, the DNA is TGTGCCAGCAGTGGAGACAGCTCCAATGAGCAGTTCTTC.

V usage is TRBV5-6 and J usage is TRBJ1-1; a weak D match, TRBD1 (6 bases). Trimming removed 5 bases from V and 5 bases from J, with 16 bases in between. From germline, CDR1 is SGHDT and CDR2 YYEEEE. The CDR3 loop spans 14 amino acids. The CDR3 sequence: CASSSEQGRTEAFF. In nucleotides, the CDR3 is TGTGCCAGCAGTTCTGAACAGGGTAGGACTGAAGCTTTCTTT.